The next 23 T cell receptor beta chains were all read from a single sample in a study of cytomegalovirus exposure and HLA in healthy donors. In the PCR, 60 Vbeta and 13 Jbeta primers were used. Libraries were prepared by immunoSEQ multiplex PCR; TCRdb keeps only in-frame clonotypes and omits some of them. The specimen's table records 150,000 to 200,000 clones. Specimen: PBMCs. The receptor set was obtained from a woman aged 18 to 35 in good health and CMV-seropositive.

The V gene is TRBV5-5, the J gene TRBJ2-7, with a tentative D call TRBD1 (5 bases). The germline V gene encodes CDR1 SGHKS and CDR2 YYEKEE (reference sequence). The V end lost 1 base, the J end lost 2 bases, and 10 bases lay between the germline ends. This CDR3 has 14 amino acids. CDR3 protein: CASSLTSGTYEQYF. The CDR3 nucleotides read TGTGCCAGCAGCTTGACGTCAGGGACCTACGAGCAGTACTTC.

The chain carries TRBV5-4 and TRBJ2-1; 13 positions agree with TRBD2. This CDR3 spans 18 amino acids. Germline loops: CDR1 SGHNT, CDR2 YYREEE (reference sequence). Trimming removed 4 bases from V and 4 bases from J; junction bases left unmatched: 11. In nucleotides, the CDR3 is TGTGCCAGCAGCGTGAGAAGGACTAGCGGGGGTTCGTACAATGAGCAGTTCTTC. Protein product: CASSVRRTSGGSYNEQFF.

This chain links TRBV5-1 with TRBJ1-1; D is possibly TRBD1 (6 bases). Per the germline V gene, CDR1 is SGHRS and CDR2 is YFSETQ. CDR3 length: 15 residues. Trimming stripped 4 bases from V and 4 bases from J, with 17 bases between. The CDR3 protein is CASSGGNRDTTEAFF. The DNA of the CDR3 is TGCGCCAGCAGCGGTGGAAACAGGGACACCACTGAAGCTTTCTTT.

This sequence joins TRBV7-9 and TRBJ1-1, with D possibly matching TRBD1 (5 bases). In germline, CDR1 is SEHNR, CDR2 FQNEAQ (reference sequence). This CDR3 is built from 13 residues. Trimming stripped 0 bases from V and 6 bases from J, with 8 bases between. The DNA of the CDR3 is TGTGCCAGCAGCTTAGCCGGGGGGTCTGAAGCTTTCTTT. Its translation: CASSLAGGSEAFF.

The rearrangement joins TRBV5-6 to TRBJ2-2; TRBD2 might be the D (6 bases). The germline CDR1 and CDR2 sequences are SGHDT and YYEEEE. V was trimmed by 3 bases and J by 4 bases, leaving 10 bases between them. The length of the CDR3 is 14 residues. CDR3 DNA: TGTGCCAGCAGCTGGGACTCACTCACCGGGGAGCTGTTTTTT. This translates into CASSWDSLTGELFF.

The J gene is TRBJ1-2, the V gene TRBV28; the match to TRBD1 covers 7 bases. The germline V gene encodes CDR1 MDHEN and CDR2 SYDVKM. This CDR3 has 13 residues. J lost 8 bases, V lost 5 bases, and 8 bases had no gene match. CDR3 bases: TGTGCCAGCAGTCCCATCCAGGGGGAGGGCTACACCTTC. As protein: CASSPIQGEGYTF.

The chain recombines TRBV19 with TRBJ1-2; D is perhaps TRBD1 (5 bases). Per the germline V gene, CDR1 is LNHDA and CDR2 is SQIVND (reference sequence). Trimming cost V 0 bases and J 7 bases, with 15 bases left between them. CDR3 length equals 15 residues. The CDR3 loop reads CASSIDHNRGGGYTF. As DNA, the CDR3 is TGTGCCAGTAGTATAGATCACAACCGCGGGGGTGGCTACACCTTC.

This sequence joins TRBV6-1 and TRBJ1-5; D unclear. This CDR3 region has 14 residues. Germline V CDR1 and CDR2: MNHNS, SASEGT. Between the trimmed V and J ends, which lost 2 bases and 4 bases, there was a span of 9 bases. CDR3 DNA: TGTGCCAGCAGTGAAACTAGGGAAAATCAGCCCCAGCATTTT. This encodes CASSETRENQPQHF.

This chain links TRBV25-1 with TRBJ2-1; TRBD1 agrees at 8 bases. Germline CDR1 is MGHDK and CDR2 is SYGVNS. This CDR3 contains 16 residues. The junction had 9 bases not matched to a gene; V was cut back by 3 bases and J by 5 bases. In DNA, the CDR3 is TGTGCCAGCAGTGATTCAGGACAGGGTATTGACAATGAGCAGTTCTTC. Amino acids: CASSDSGQGIDNEQFF.

The chain is built from TRBV5-1 and TRBJ1-2, with 7 bases lining up with TRBD1. V was pared by 8 bases and J by 0 bases, with 7 bases of the junction left unmatched. The CDR3 runs to 14 residues. Germline V gene data show CDR1 as SGHRS and CDR2 as YFSETQ. As DNA, the CDR3 is TGCGCCAGTCACCCGGGACAGACTAACTATGGCTACACCTTC. This gives the protein CASHPGQTNYGYTF.

The rearrangement joins TRBV6-1 to TRBJ2-5; the match to TRBD2 covers 9 bases. The CDR3 runs to 16 residues. Germline-derived CDR1 and CDR2 are MNHNS and SASEGT. V dropped 2 bases and J dropped 5; count of bases not matched to a gene: 9. The CDR3 DNA follows: TGTGCCAGCAGTGAATTGGGCGGGGGGGGCCAGGAGACCCAGTACTTC. Residues: CASSELGGGGQETQYF.

The V and J genes are TRBV2 and TRBJ1-4; D may be TRBD1 (5 bases). V dropped 6 bases and J dropped 3 bases, with 11 bases sitting between them. The germline gives CDR1 SNHLY, CDR2 FYNNEI. The CDR3 runs 14 residues. The DNA of the CDR3 is TGTGCCAGCAGGTCAGGGTTTCCTAATGAAAAACTGTTTTTT. Its translation: CASRSGFPNEKLFF.

This chain links TRBV5-4 with TRBJ2-2; 7 bases line up with TRBD1. Germline V gene sequence: CDR1 SGHNT, CDR2 YYREEE (reference sequence). The length of the CDR3 is 14 residues. Trimming cost V 5 bases and J 1 base; bases outside gene matches: 2. The CDR3 DNA reads TGTGCCAGCAGTGGGACAGTGAACACCGGGGAGCTGTTTTTT. Residues: CASSGTVNTGELFF.

The J gene is TRBJ2-2, the V gene TRBV4-2; TRBD2 matches 8 bases. Per the germline V gene, CDR1 is LGHNA and CDR2 is YNFKEQ. The CDR3 length is 17 residues. V shed 4 bases, J shed 4 bases, and the junction held 11 bases outside the gene matches. CDR3 sequence (DNA): TGTGCCAGCAGCCTTGAGGTGTTAGCGGGAACCACCGGGGAGCTGTTTTTT. Its translation is CASSLEVLAGTTGELFF.

V and J are TRBV18 and TRBJ2-3; TRBD1 aligns across 7 bases. Germline V gene data show CDR1 as KGHSH and CDR2 as LQKENI. This CDR3 is built from 16 residues. Losses at the gene ends were 3 bases for V and 1 base for J; bases not matched to a gene: 7. CDR3 DNA sequence: TGTGCCAGCTCACCCAAGACAGGACAGGGCACAGATACGCAGTATTTT. Protein sequence: CASSPKTGQGTDTQYF.

This sequence joins TRBV7-9 and TRBJ2-5; 7 positions agree with TRBD1. Germline V gene lookup returns CDR1 SEHNR and CDR2 FQNEAQ (reference sequence). CDR3 length: 15 residues. V was pared by 5 bases and J by 5 bases, with 11 bases of the junction left unmatched. The CDR3 sequence: CASSPRQGLGETQYF. DNA for the CDR3: TGTGCCAGCAGCCCCAGACAGGGCTTGGGGGAGACCCAGTACTTC. Full variable domain (missing parts from reference TRBV7-9 and TRBJ2-5): DTGVSQNPRHKITKRGQNVTFRCDPISEHNRLYWYRQTLGQGPEFLTYFQNEAQLEKSRLLSDRFSAERPKGSFSTLEIQRTEQGDSAMYLCASSPRQGLGETQYFGPGTRLLVL.

The CDR3 loop reads CASGMQGIGTGELFF. In DNA form, the CDR3 reads TGTGCCAGTGGGATGCAGGGTATCGGCACCGGGGAGCTGTTTTTT. This sequence joins TRBV19 and TRBJ2-2; D may be TRBD1 (5 bases). The ends were cut back, 8 bases at V and 4 bases at J, with 17 bases in the middle. The CDR3 spans 15 residues. CDR1 LNHDA and CDR2 SQIVND come from the germline V gene (reference sequence).

The J gene is TRBJ2-4, the V gene TRBV7-3, with D possibly being TRBD2 (7 bases). In germline, CDR1 is SGHTA, CDR2 FQGTGA. V was pared by 2 bases and J by 3 bases, with 20 bases between. The length of the CDR3 is 18 residues. CDR3 in amino acids: CASSLVPAGAKDKNIQYF. CDR3 nucleotide sequence: TGTGCCAGCAGCTTAGTTCCGGCGGGGGCCAAGGACAAAAACATTCAGTACTTC.

The chain is built from TRBV9 and TRBJ2-2, with D possibly matching TRBD1 (6 bases). The CDR3 runs 16 residues. Germline values: CDR1 SGDLS, CDR2 YYNGEE. The V end was cut by 8 bases, the J end by 1 base, with 18 bases between. The CDR3 DNA follows: TGTGCCAGTGGGCCCCAATACAGGGTGAACACCGGGGAGCTGTTTTTT. Its protein is CASGPQYRVNTGELFF.

The rearrangement uses TRBV10-3 and TRBJ2-1; 7 positions agree with TRBD2. Germline V gene lookup returns CDR1 ENHRY and CDR2 SYGVKD. The ends lost 5 bases at V and 3 bases at J; junction bases unmatched: 7. CDR3 length equals 15 residues. In DNA form, the CDR3 reads TGTGCCATCAGTACCGGGACTACCCTCTACAATGAGCAGTTCTTC. This encodes CAISTGTTLYNEQFF.

The chain employs TRBV5-1 and TRBJ2-2, with D possibly matching TRBD1 (5 bases). V lost 0 bases and J lost 6, with 9 bases in between. CDR1 is SGHRS and CDR2 is YFSETQ in the germline V gene. The CDR3 is made up of 14 amino acids. CDR3 in amino acids: CASSLGEGAGELFF. In nucleotides, the CDR3 is TGCGCCAGCAGCTTGGGAGAAGGGGCCGGGGAGCTGTTTTTT.

This chain connects TRBV7-2 to TRBJ2-2; 14 positions match TRBD2. The junction had 9 bases not matched to a gene; V was cut back by 3 bases and J by 6 bases. This CDR3 region has 18 residues. Germline CDR1 reads SGHTA; CDR2 reads FQGNSA. In DNA, the CDR3 is TGTGCCAGCAGCTTGGGACTAGCGGGGGAGTGGCGGGCCGGGGAGCTGTTTTTT. The encoded protein is CASSLGLAGEWRAGELFF.

Here the CDR3 DNA reads TGTGCCAGCAGCCCACTAGCGGGGGACCTCCTCACCGGGGAGCTGTTTTTT. It specifies CASSPLAGDLLTGELFF. The V and J genes are TRBV7-8 and TRBJ2-2, with TRBD2 identical over 11 bases. V was clipped by 5 bases and J by 4 bases; unmatched bases: 9. Germline V gene lookup returns CDR1 SGHVS and CDR2 FQNEAQ. This CDR3 has 17 residues.